One and the same sample provided the 9 T cell receptor beta chains below, sequenced in a study of cytomegalovirus exposure and HLA in healthy donors. The primer mix had 60 Vbeta and 13 Jbeta primers. Generated by immunoSEQ multiplex PCR, the TCRdb table keeps only in-frame clones and is missing some. The sample consists of 150,000 or so clones, roughly 80% of them appearing once. The sample comprised PBMCs. The receptors come from a man aged 40-49 years in good health and CMV-seropositive.

The chain has TRBV7-2 and TRBJ2-2, with 8 bases aligning to TRBD2. This CDR3 has 15 amino acids. Germline CDR1 and CDR2: SGHTA and FQGNSA. J gave up 6 bases and V 0 bases, and 3 bases lay outside the gene matches. Written as DNA, the CDR3 is TGTGCCAGCAGCTTAGCCGGGAGGGTACCCGGGGAGCTGTTTTTT. Translated, it gives CASSLAGRVPGELFF.

Concerning this clone: One end of the junction varies from germline; a read error may be responsible. This rearrangement joins TRBV5-1 to TRBJ2-7; 7 bases map to TRBD2. This CDR3 is 12 amino acids long. CDR1 and CDR2 from the germline V gene are SGHRS and YFSETQ. CDR3 in DNA: TGCGCCGGCAGCTTTCGGGGGGACGAGCAGTACTTC. Translated: CAGSFRGDEQYF.

The V call is TRBV5-1, the J call TRBJ2-7, with a tentative D call TRBD1 (6 bases). V lost 6 bases to trimming and J lost 4 bases, with 14 bases between them. The CDR3 has 13 residues. Per the germline V gene, CDR1 is SGHRS and CDR2 is YFSETQ. CDR3 nucleotide sequence: TGCGCCAGCAAGAAGACAGGTACATACGAGCAGTACTTC. Translated: CASKKTGTYEQYF.

This chain connects TRBV7-7 to TRBJ2-2, with D tentatively TRBD2 (6 bases). The ends were cut back, 5 bases at V and 5 bases at J, with 18 bases in the middle. Germline assignment: CDR1 SSHAT and CDR2 FNYEAQ (reference sequence). The CDR3 is made up of 16 amino acids. DNA of the CDR3: TGTGCCAGCAGCCCCCGCGAGGGAGGTGTTACCGGGGAGCTGTTTTTT. It codes for CASSPREGGVTGELFF.

The chain is built from TRBV2 and TRBJ2-1, with 10 bases lining up with TRBD2. This CDR3 comprises 15 residues. In germline, CDR1 is SNHLY, CDR2 FYNNEI. V lost 5 bases to trimming and J lost 7 bases; unmatched junction nucleotides: 8. CDR3 sequence reads: CASSLEAGGQNEQFF. CDR3 coding DNA: TGTGCCAGCAGTCTCGAAGCGGGAGGGCAGAATGAGCAGTTCTTC.

The gene calls are TRBV6-5 and TRBJ1-5, with D unresolved. The CDR3 totals 14 residues. CDR1 and CDR2 (germline): MNHEY, SVGAGI. V was pared by 4 bases and J by 2 bases, with 9 bases between. The chain's CDR3 is CASSLTQGNQPQHF. As DNA, the CDR3 is TGTGCCAGCAGTTTAACTCAGGGCAATCAGCCCCAGCATTTT.

This rearrangement joins TRBV19 to TRBJ1-5; the match to TRBD1 covers 7 bases. The CDR3 has 16 residues. CDR1 is LNHDA and CDR2 is SQIVND in the germline V gene (reference sequence). J lost 0 bases, V lost 5 bases, and 7 bases had no gene match. The CDR3 loop reads CASSLTGFYSNQPQHF. In DNA, the CDR3 is TGTGCCAGTAGTTTGACAGGGTTTTATAGCAATCAGCCCCAGCATTTT.

The chain combines TRBV28 with TRBJ2-7, with 8 bases aligning to TRBD1. The CDR3 runs 10 residues. Per the germline V gene, CDR1 is MDHEN and CDR2 is SYDVKM. The CDR3 sequence: CGTGNVEQYF. The CDR3 bases are TGTGGGACAGGGAATGTTGAGCAGTACTTC.

This clone was detected only once. The rearrangement uses TRBV5-4 and TRBJ2-1, with D perhaps TRBD1 (7 bases). From germline, CDR1 is SGHNT and CDR2 YYREEE (reference sequence). There are 19 residues in the CDR3. Trimming took 4 bases from V and 6 from J, leaving 29 bases between them. The CDR3 DNA is TGTGCCAGCAGCGCGGGACCTCAAAGCAGGGGGGCGGGTTTCAATGAGCAGTTCTTC. It is translated as CASSAGPQSRGAGFNEQFF.